The TCR beta chain under discussion was sequenced for a study of T cells after yellow fever vaccination. Looking at the study overall: Fractions of limited cellularity were prepared by means of SMART-Seq v4 Ultra Low Input.

This clonotype was counted once. Its antigen is currently unknown. The V end lost 10 bases, the J end lost 7 bases, and 14 bases lay between the germline ends. The CDR3 contains 11 residues. Germline V gene lookup returns CDR1 MNHEY and CDR2 SMNVEV (reference sequence). General study results and limits: The booster response re-showed most primary clones: roughly 97% CD4, around 87% CD8. Secondary responses were weaker yet peaked faster, day 5 versus 15.

TCRdb re-called the 5' RACE reads through MiXCR, storing one row per CDR3 protein. The sample holds 500,000 to 650,000 distinct CDR3 sequences, approximately 13% seen once. This material consisted of PBMCs, taken on the day of the yellow fever booster vaccination. The chain joins TRBV27 to TRBJ2-7; D possibly corresponds to TRBD2 (5 bases). The clonotype comes from a man aged 30 to 45 who received the YFV17D yellow fever vaccine. Here the CDR3 DNA reads TGTGCCACCTTGGACCCGGGGGAGCAGTACTTC. Its translation: CATLDPGEQYF.